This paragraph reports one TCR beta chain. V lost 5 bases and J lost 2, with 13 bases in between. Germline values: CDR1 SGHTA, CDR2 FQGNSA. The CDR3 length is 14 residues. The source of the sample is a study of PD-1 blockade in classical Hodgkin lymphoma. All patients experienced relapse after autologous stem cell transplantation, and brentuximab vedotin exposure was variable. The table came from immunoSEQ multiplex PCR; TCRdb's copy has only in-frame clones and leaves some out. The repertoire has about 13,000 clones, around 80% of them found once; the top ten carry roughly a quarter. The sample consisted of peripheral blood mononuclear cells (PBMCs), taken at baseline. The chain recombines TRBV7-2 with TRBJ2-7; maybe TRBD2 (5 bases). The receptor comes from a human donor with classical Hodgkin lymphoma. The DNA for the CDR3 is TGTGCCAGCAGCCGAATAGCGAAGACCTACGAGCAGTACTTC. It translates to CASSRIAKTYEQYF.